This TCR beta chain came from a study of regulatory T cells in long-lasting Graves disease. Combining iRepertoire HTBI primers with Arm-PCR of CDR3 regions, the authors built TCR beta libraries. TCRdb called the multiplex PCR reads again in MiXCR, with one record for every CDR3 protein. This sample has some 250,000 distinct CDR3 sequences, with roughly a fifth found just once. Trimming removed 5 bases from V and 7 bases from J, with 19 bases in between. CDR1 is MDHEN and CDR2 is SYDVKM in the germline V gene. The CDR3 spans 15 residues. This clonotype was observed many times. Time point in this sample: newly diagnosed GD, antithyroid drugs for less than 3 months. Researchers made the TCR library from RNA that was extracted from PBMCs.

The source was peripheral blood mononuclear cells (PBMCs), collected at new diagnosis, from a patient treated with antithyroid drugs. This sequence was found in a female donor with Graves disease. V and J are TRBV28 and TRBJ2-3; no definite D call. CDR3 sequence reads: CASSIAEARSYTQYF. The CDR3 bases are TGTGCCAGCAGTATAGCAGAGGCTCGCTCCTATACGCAGTATTTT. The variable domain in full, with the rest retrieved from reference TRBV28 and TRBJ2-3, is DVKVTQSSRYLVKRTGEKVFLECVQDMDHENMFWYRQDPGLGLRLIYFSYDVKMKEKGDIPEGYSVSREKKERFSLILESASTNQTSMYLCASSIAEARSYTQYFGPGTRLTVL.